This T cell receptor (beta chain) was identified during a study of shared clonotypes between healthy human individuals. Positive CCR7 selection of CD45RO-negative cells yielded the naive CD8 cells, and terminally differentiated effector memory CD45RA+ cells were excluded. CDR3 length: 14 amino acids. Germline V gives CDR1 SQVTM, CDR2 ANQGSEA. The junction had 8 bases not matched to a gene; V was cut back by 6 bases and J by 3 bases. Some clones are missing from TCRdb's copy, which holds only in-frame ones; the method was immunoSEQ multiplex PCR. The table shows about 2.1 million clones, with more than 85% occurring only once.

The sequence derives from a man between 18 and 29 years old in good health. Some clones in this sample may be carry-over from other donors' samples. V usage is TRBV29-1 and J usage is TRBJ1-2; 9 nucleotides match TRBD1. What was sequenced was naive CD8+ T cells from PBMCs. The CDR3 nucleotides are TGCAGCGTGCGACCGGGACAGGGATACTATGGCTACACCTTC. Amino acids: CSVRPGQGYYGYTF. Supplemented by reference TRBV29-1 and TRBJ1-2, the full variable domain reads SAVISQKPSRDICQRGTSLTIQCQVDSQVTMMFWYRQQPGQSLTLIATANQGSEATYESGFVIDKFPISRPNLTFSTLTVSNMSPEDSSIYLCSVRPGQGYYGYTFGSGTRLTVV.